Listed here is a single TCR beta chain. Its antigen remains unknown. Germline CDR1 is SGHAT and CDR2 is FQNNGV. The V end was cut by 5 bases, the J end by 3 bases, with 23 bases between. The CDR3 length is 17 residues. This record belongs to a study of shared clonotypes between healthy human individuals. Study at large: Per-donor plates numbered three CD4 naive, three CD4 memory, two CD8 naive and one CD8 memory.

Here immunoSEQ multiplex PCR was the method, and the copy in TCRdb shows in-frame clones only, minus some. Of millions of clones detected, 85% to 95% appear once; the ten largest clones hold around 1.1%. Naive CD8 populations comprised CD45RO-negative cells positively selected for CCR7, excluding terminally differentiated effector memory CD45RA+ cells. Study findings and constraints: The study drew on few donors, limiting represented genetic and exposure-history diversity. Expectations were that clonotype sharing among donors would be affected by sequencing depth.

V is TRBV11-2 and J is TRBJ2-7; D possibly uses TRBD1 or TRBD2 (5 bases each). What was sequenced was naive CD8+ T cells sorted from blood. The TCR originated in a young man in good health. CDR3 nucleotide sequence: TGTGCCAGCAGCCCCGACCCAGGGACCCAAAACTTCTACGAGCAGTACTTC. Its protein product is CASSPDPGTQNFYEQYF.